A single sample is the source of the 27 T cell receptor beta chains below, sequenced in a study of blood T cell repertoires in COVID-19. Clones were sequenced by immunoSEQ multiplex PCR, and TCRdb holds only the in-frame ones, with some missing. The sample records 150,000 or so clones, about 81% being singletons. The sample taken for sequencing was peripheral blood. The receptors come from a woman of 80 years or more with acute or convalescent COVID-19.

The CDR3 DNA sequence: TGTGCCAGCAGCGCCCAGGGACTGGCTACCTACAATGAGCAGTTCTTC. Its translation is CASSAQGLATYNEQFF. The chain combines TRBV9 with TRBJ2-1; D might be TRBD2 (6 bases). The CDR3 runs 16 residues. Germline V lookup: CDR1 SGDLS, CDR2 YYNGEE. Between the trimmed V and J ends, which lost 3 bases and 2 bases, there was a span of 15 bases.

In nucleotides, the CDR3 is TGTGCCAGCTCACCTTTACCGGGACAGGGGTACGATGAGCAGTTCTTC. Translating it yields CASSPLPGQGYDEQFF. The chain combines TRBV18 with TRBJ2-1; 10 bases match TRBD1. Trimming took 3 bases from V and 8 from J; bases not matched to a gene: 10. The CDR3 contains 16 residues. Germline V lookup: CDR1 KGHSH, CDR2 LQKENI.

The chain joins TRBV6-2 or TRBV6-3 to TRBJ2-5; 9 bases line up with TRBD2. The germline CDR1 and CDR2 sequences are MNHEY and SVGEGT. V lost 0 bases and J lost 3; bases outside the gene matches: 20. The CDR3 is 21 amino acids. The CDR3 coding sequence is TGTGCCAGCAGTTACTCGTATCTAGCGGGAAGGGACCACCTTAGCGAAGAGACCCAGTACTTC. This codes for CASSYSYLAGRDHLSEETQYF.

This chain links TRBV24-1 with TRBJ2-1; 9 nucleotides match TRBD2. V trimming: 1 base; J trimming: 5 bases; junction bases outside the gene matches: 5. The CDR3 extends over 16 amino acids. In germline, CDR1 is KGHDR, CDR2 SFDVKD. The CDR3 nucleotides read TGTGCCACCAGTGATTTCAAGACTAGCGGAAACAATGAGCAGTTCTTC. As protein: CATSDFKTSGNNEQFF.

The chain combines TRBV19 with TRBJ1-1; the D is unclear. The germline V gene encodes CDR1 LNHDA and CDR2 SQIVND (reference sequence). The V gene lost 2 bases and the J gene lost 4 bases, with 14 bases spanning the gap. The CDR3 spans 15 residues. CDR3 in amino acids: CASSISLNYGTEAFF. CDR3 coding DNA: TGTGCCAGTAGTATATCACTAAACTACGGCACTGAAGCTTTCTTT.

The genes are TRBV11-2 and TRBJ2-7; 7 positions match TRBD1. Germline CDR1 is SGHAT and CDR2 is FQNNGV. Unmatched junction bases numbered 5, after V lost 5 bases and J lost 1 base. The CDR3 sequence is 14 residues long. The CDR3 DNA reads as TGTGCCAGCAGCCTTTCCAGGGGGTCCTACGAGCAGTACTTC. Its protein product is CASSLSRGSYEQYF. Combining the CDR3 with reference TRBV11-2 and TRBJ2-7 gives the whole variable domain EAGVAQSPRYKIIEKRQSVAFWCNPISGHATLYWYQQILGQGPKLLIQFQNNGVVDDSQLPKDRFSAERLKGVDSTLKIQPAKLEDSAVYLCASSLSRGSYEQYFGPGTRLTVT.

The V gene is TRBV6-4, the J gene TRBJ2-3; 10 bases are shared with TRBD2. V lost 5 bases, J lost 3 bases, and 5 bases stayed unmatched. Germline V gene lookup returns CDR1 MRHNA and CDR2 SNTAGT. This CDR3 contains 15 residues. The CDR3, as DNA: TGTGCCAGCAGTAATAGCGGGGGGCTGACAGATACGCAGTATTTT. Translation gives CASSNSGGLTDTQYF.

This clone was seen more than once but under ten times. This chain links TRBV10-2 with TRBJ1-1, with D perhaps TRBD1 (5 bases). V lost 5 bases and J 7 bases, leaving 11 bases between the germline ends. There are 12 residues in the CDR3. The germline gives CDR1 WSHSY, CDR2 SAAADI. CDR3 region: CASSQQAIEAFF. In DNA form, the CDR3 reads TGCGCCAGCAGTCAACAGGCTATTGAAGCTTTCTTT.

This chain uses TRBV15 with TRBJ1-5; 7 bases line up with TRBD1. The CDR3 is 15 residues long. Unmatched junction bases numbered 8, after V lost 2 bases and J lost 7 bases. CDR1 and CDR2 from the germline V gene are LNHNV and YYDKDF (reference sequence). DNA of the CDR3: TGTGCCACCAGCAGAAACAGGGGAGAGGGACAGCCCCAGCATTTT. Translated: CATSRNRGEGQPQHF.

The chain joins TRBV15 to TRBJ2-3, with D possibly TRBD2 on 6 matching bases. Germline-derived CDR1 and CDR2 are LNHNV and YYDKDF (reference sequence). The CDR3 consists of 13 residues. V lost 1 base, J lost 4 bases, and 6 bases lay in between. CDR3 sequence reads: CATSRGGADTQYF. CDR3 sequence (DNA): TGTGCCACCAGCAGAGGGGGGGCAGATACGCAGTATTTT.

This clone turned up a few times. This sequence joins TRBV6-5 and TRBJ2-1; 9 bases match TRBD2. In germline, CDR1 is MNHEY, CDR2 SVGAGI. V shed 6 bases and J 10 bases; nucleotides not matched to a gene: 13. The CDR3 totals 15 residues. CDR3 nucleotide sequence: TGTGCCAGCAGGGGGGATAGCGGGAGATCTGTCGAGCAGTTCTTC. Translated, it gives CASRGDSGRSVEQFF.

V usage is TRBV6-6 and J usage is TRBJ1-1, with D possibly TRBD1 on 5 matching bases. V lost 2 bases and J lost 1, with 11 bases in between. CDR3 size: 15 residues. Germline CDR1 is MNHNY and CDR2 is SVGAGI (reference sequence). Here the CDR3 DNA reads TGTGCCAGCAGTTACGGCTATGGGGCGAACACTGAAGCTTTCTTT. Its protein product is CASSYGYGANTEAFF.

The V gene is TRBV9, the J gene TRBJ2-1; 13 bases are shared with TRBD2. Losses at the gene ends were 6 bases for V and 7 bases for J; bases not matched to a gene: 13. The CDR3 is made up of 17 amino acids. The germline V gene has CDR1 SGDLS and CDR2 YYNGEE. CDR3 residues: CASTNLLLAGGQNEQFF. CDR3 nucleotides: TGTGCCAGCACCAATCTCCTACTAGCGGGGGGGCAAAATGAGCAGTTCTTC.

The chain links TRBV15 to TRBJ2-7; TRBD1 agrees at 8 bases. Germline V gives CDR1 LNHNV, CDR2 YYDKDF (reference sequence). V trimming: 4 bases; J trimming: 3 bases; junction bases outside the gene matches: 5. There are 14 residues in the CDR3. The CDR3 protein is CATSTPTGVYEQYF. The CDR3 DNA follows: TGTGCCACCAGCACCCCGACAGGGGTCTACGAGCAGTACTTC.

The rearrangement links TRBV5-5 to TRBJ2-2; D uncertain. The V gene lost 0 bases and the J gene lost 2 bases, with 5 bases spanning the gap. Looked up from germline, CDR1 is SGHKS and CDR2 is YYEKEE (reference sequence). CDR3 length: 14 amino acids. CDR3 residues: CASSLVSNTGELFF. DNA for the CDR3: TGTGCCAGCAGCTTGGTATCTAACACCGGGGAGCTGTTTTTT.

This chain links TRBV25-1 with TRBJ1-1, with 8 bases matching TRBD1. J gave up 5 bases and V 8 bases, and 13 bases lay outside the gene matches. This CDR3 comprises 15 residues. Germline V lookup: CDR1 MGHDK, CDR2 SYGVNS. CDR3 sequence (DNA): TGTGCCAGCCACCAGAACCAGGGGGCACGAACTGAAGCTTTCTTT. This translates into CASHQNQGARTEAFF. Filled out from reference TRBV25-1 and TRBJ1-1, the complete variable domain reads EADIYQTPRYLVIGTGKKITLECSQTMGHDKMYWYQQDPGMELHLIHYSYGVNSTEKGDLSSESTVSRIRTEHFPLTLESARPSHTSQYLCASHQNQGARTEAFFGQGTRLTVV.

The rearrangement joins TRBV11-3 to TRBJ2-3; the D gene is possibly TRBD1 (5 bases). The V gene's germline CDR1 is SGHNT and CDR2 YENEEA. The V end lost 3 bases, the J end lost 2 bases, and 9 bases lay between the germline ends. There are 14 residues in the CDR3. CDR3 region: CASSFQGNTDTQYF. CDR3 sequence (DNA): TGTGCCAGCAGCTTTCAGGGAAACACAGATACGCAGTATTTT. The complete variable domain, with remaining parts taken from reference TRBV11-3 and TRBJ2-3, reads EAGVVQSPRYKIIEKKQPVAFWCNPISGHNTLYWYLQNLGQGPELLIRYENEEAVDDSQLPKDRFSAERLKGVDSTLKIQPAELGDSAVYLCASSFQGNTDTQYFGPGTRLTVL.

The chain couples TRBV6-2 or TRBV6-3 to TRBJ2-1; weak D call: TRBD2 (7 bases). Germline loops: CDR1 MNHEY, CDR2 SVGEGT. Trimming shortened V by 2 bases and J by 5 bases, and 16 bases separated the two germline ends. The CDR3 length is 16 residues. CDR3 sequence reads: CASSYPFKGGNNEQFF. In DNA, the CDR3 is TGTGCCAGCAGTTACCCGTTTAAGGGGGGGAACAATGAGCAGTTCTTC.

The chain employs TRBV5-6 and TRBJ2-6, with 9 positions matching TRBD1. The V segment lost 3 bases and the J segment 0 bases; nucleotides outside the gene matches: 10. The CDR3 loop spans 19 amino acids. CDR1 is SGHDT, CDR2 YYEEEE, per germline. The CDR3, as DNA: TGTGCCAGCAGCTGGGAGACAGGGGGTCTTAGCTCTGGGGCCAACGTCCTGACTTTC. Protein product: CASSWETGGLSSGANVLTF. Based on the CDR3 plus reference TRBV5-6 and TRBJ2-6, the full variable domain is DAGVTQSPTHLIKTRGQQVTLRCSPKSGHDTVSWYQQALGQGPQFIFQYYEEEERQRGNFPDRFSGHQFPNYSSELNVNALLLGDSALYLCASSWETGGLSSGANVLTFGAGSRLTVL.

The chain has TRBV29-1 and TRBJ2-1, with 11 bases lining up with TRBD1. The CDR3 covers 13 residues. CDR1 is SQVTM, CDR2 ANQGSEA, per germline. V gave up 5 bases and J gave up 6 bases; unmatched junction bases: 3. The CDR3 sequence is CSVTGTGGNEQFF. The CDR3 nucleotides are TGCAGCGTTACCGGGACAGGGGGCAATGAGCAGTTCTTC.

J is TRBJ1-2 and V is TRBV6-2 or TRBV6-3; D might be TRBD1 (6 bases). The CDR3 loop spans 17 amino acids. Trimming took off 2 bases at V and 5 bases at J, with 21 bases between the two ends. From germline, CDR1 is MNHEY and CDR2 SVGEGT. CDR3 sequence: CASSYPRGHGWPYGYTF. CDR3 coding DNA: TGTGCCAGCAGTTACCCAAGGGGACACGGTTGGCCTTATGGCTACACCTTC.

The gene calls are TRBV4-1 and TRBJ2-1; 8 nucleotides align to TRBD2. Looked up from germline, CDR1 is MGHRA and CDR2 is YSYEKL. The CDR3 covers 15 residues. Trimming removed 4 bases from V and 4 bases from J; junction bases left unmatched: 6. CDR3 DNA sequence: TGCGCCAGCAGCCCAATACTAGCGGAATACAATGAGCAGTTCTTC. As protein: CASSPILAEYNEQFF.

This chain links TRBV5-5 with TRBJ2-5; 11 positions match TRBD2. The CDR3 is made up of 18 amino acids. Trimming cost V 5 bases and J 5 bases; bases outside gene matches: 17. CDR1 and CDR2 from the germline V gene are SGHKS and YYEKEE (reference sequence). CDR3 bases: TGTGCCAGCAGGTCAGGACTAGCGGGTAATGTGGGCTTCGAGACCCAGTACTTC. This encodes CASRSGLAGNVGFETQYF.

This rearrangement joins TRBV12-5 to TRBJ2-3; TRBD2 is a possible D gene (5 bases). The CDR3 length is 18 residues. Germline loops: CDR1 LGHNT, CDR2 FRNRAP. Trimming took off 0 bases at V and 0 bases at J, with 16 bases between the two ends. Here the CDR3 DNA reads TGTGCTAGTGGTTTGGTACTATGGACTCCAACTAGCACAGATACGCAGTATTTT. Protein: CASGLVLWTPTSTDTQYF.

This chain joins TRBV10-2 and TRBJ2-5, with 7 bases that match TRBD1. The CDR3 has 16 amino acids. CDR1 and CDR2 (germline): WSHSY, SAAADI. After removal of 6 bases from V and 7 bases from J, the junction contained 17 bases not matched to a gene. For the CDR3, the DNA is TGCGCCAGCAGGCAGGTCACCCAGACAGGGATGGGGACCCAGTACTTC. Its protein product is CASRQVTQTGMGTQYF.

This chain connects TRBV7-3 to TRBJ2-3; TRBD2 matches at 11 bases. In germline, CDR1 is SGHTA, CDR2 FQGTGA. After removal of 6 bases from V and 3 bases from J, the junction contained 5 bases not matched to a gene. The CDR3 is 15 residues long. The CDR3 reads CASRWGLAETDTQYF. DNA for the CDR3: TGTGCCAGCAGGTGGGGACTAGCGGAAACAGATACGCAGTATTTT.

The chain joins TRBV18 to TRBJ2-5, with D possibly being TRBD1 (5 bases). V was cut by 1 base and J by 5 bases, with 11 bases left in between. Germline-derived CDR1 and CDR2 are KGHSH and LQKENI. This CDR3 is 14 amino acids long. This chain's CDR3 is CASSPQTGSETQYF. The DNA of the CDR3 is TGTGCCAGCTCACCACAAACAGGTTCCGAGACCCAGTACTTC.